These T cell receptor beta chains were read from a single sample in a study of identical twins. TCRdb fed the 5' RACE reads into MiXCR, producing one record per CDR3 protein. In the table there are more than 600,000 distinct CDR3 sequences, around a sixth of which are singletons. This sample was also put to use in a study of T cells expressing NK-cell markers.

Sequencing was performed on PBMCs. All receptors derive from a woman aged 18-29 years in good health. CDR3s include the opening cysteine and the closing phenylalanine or tryptophan. A D gene is named only where the DNA matches it firmly. Expanded clones are given a class, and other clones once, few, many or no size at all.

len: 13
j_gene: TRBJ1-2
abundance: few
v_gene: TRBV20-1
d_gene: TRBD1
CDR3nt: TGCAGTGCTGCAGGGGGCGAGGGTTATGGCTACACCTTC
CDR3aa: CSAAGGEGYGYTF

len: 14
j_gene: TRBJ2-3
abundance: many
v_gene: TRBV29-1
d_gene: TRBD2
CDR3nt: TGCAGCGTTGCACTAGCGGGAGTAGCAGATACGCAGTATTTT
CDR3aa: CSVALAGVADTQYF

len: 14
j_gene: TRBJ1-1
abundance: few
v_gene: TRBV9
d_gene: .
CDR3nt: TGTGCCAGTACCCCCGGGGTGAGGGCCACTGAAGCTTTCTTT
CDR3aa: CASTPGVRATEAFF

len: 16
j_gene: TRBJ2-3
abundance: many
v_gene: TRBV7-2
d_gene: TRBD2
CDR3nt: TGTGCCAGCAGCTCATTTCGAGCGGGAGGGTCAGATACGCAGTATTTT
CDR3aa: CASSSFRAGGSDTQYF

len: 16
j_gene: TRBJ2-5
abundance: .
v_gene: TRBV20-1
d_gene: .
CDR3nt: TGCAGTGCTAGTGGGTTAGGACCGCCCGTCTCAGAGACCCAGTACTTC
CDR3aa: CSASGLGPPVSETQYF

len: 15
j_gene: TRBJ1-1
abundance: .
v_gene: TRBV7-8
d_gene: TRBD1
CDR3nt: TGTGCCAGCGGGATGGCGGGGACAGGTGAGACTGAAGCTTTCTTT
CDR3aa: CASGMAGTGETEAFF

len: 12
j_gene: TRBJ1-4
abundance: .
v_gene: TRBV7-9
d_gene: .
CDR3nt: TGTGCCAGCAGCTTCGCTGTAGGAAAACTGTTTTTT
CDR3aa: CASSFAVGKLFF

len: 14
j_gene: TRBJ2-7
abundance: few
v_gene: TRBV9
d_gene: .
CDR3nt: TGTGCCAGCAGCGCTCAGGGGGAGGACTACGAGCAGTACTTC
CDR3aa: CASSAQGEDYEQYF

len: 13
j_gene: TRBJ2-3
abundance: .
v_gene: TRBV12-3/TRBV12-4
d_gene: .
CDR3nt: TGTGCCAGCAGACAGGGAGGCACAGATACGCAGTATTTT
CDR3aa: CASRQGGTDTQYF

len: 16
j_gene: TRBJ2-1
abundance: few
v_gene: TRBV20-1
d_gene: .
CDR3nt: TGCAGTGCTCCCAGGGGGGGCCCAAGCTCCTACAATGAGCAGTTCTTC
CDR3aa: CSAPRGGPSSYNEQFF

len: 14
j_gene: TRBJ2-7
abundance: many
v_gene: TRBV5-1
d_gene: .
CDR3nt: TGCGCCAGCAACCGGGGACTGCGCGGGGACGAGCAGTACTTC
CDR3aa: CASNRGLRGDEQYF

len: 17
j_gene: TRBJ2-3
abundance: few
v_gene: TRBV15
d_gene: .
CDR3nt: TGTGCCACCAGCAGAGGGTCGGCCGGCACCAGCACAGATACGCAGTATTTT
CDR3aa: CATSRGSAGTSTDTQYF

len: 14
j_gene: TRBJ2-7
abundance: .
v_gene: TRBV6-5
d_gene: .
CDR3nt: TGTGCCAGCAGATATGGGCCAGGGATCTACGAGCAGTACTTC
CDR3aa: CASRYGPGIYEQYF

len: 13
j_gene: TRBJ1-1
abundance: .
v_gene: TRBV20-1
d_gene: .
CDR3nt: TGCAGTGCTAGAAGCCCTCGGGGCACTGAAGCTTTCTTT
CDR3aa: CSARSPRGTEAFF

len: 15
j_gene: TRBJ2-3
abundance: .
v_gene: TRBV20-1
d_gene: TRBD1
CDR3nt: TGCAGTGCCCTGGCCGGACAGGGGTACACAGATACGCAGTATTTT
CDR3aa: CSALAGQGYTDTQYF

len: 18
j_gene: TRBJ2-3
abundance: once
v_gene: TRBV5-1
d_gene: TRBD2
CDR3nt: TGCGCCGGCAGCCCCGGGGGTCTTAGCGGGGCTGGCGCAGATACGCAGTATTTT
CDR3aa: CAGSPGGLSGAGADTQYF

len: 16
j_gene: TRBJ2-2
abundance: .
v_gene: TRBV3-1
d_gene: TRBD1
CDR3nt: TGTGCCAGCAGCCACCTTACCCGGGACAGGGCCGGGGAGCTGTTTTTT
CDR3aa: CASSHLTRDRAGELFF

len: 15
j_gene: TRBJ1-2
abundance: few
v_gene: TRBV11-2
d_gene: TRBD1
CDR3nt: TGTGCCAGCAGCATTGGGACAGGGTCGGGCTATGGCTACACCTTC
CDR3aa: CASSIGTGSGYGYTF

len: 15
j_gene: TRBJ2-5
abundance: few
v_gene: TRBV5-1
d_gene: .
CDR3nt: TGCGCCAGCAGCTTACTCGGGACTCGACAAGAGACCCAGTACTTC
CDR3aa: CASSLLGTRQETQYF

len: 13
j_gene: TRBJ1-6
abundance: .
v_gene: TRBV20-1
d_gene: .
CDR3nt: TGCAGTGTGCTTCGGACACCCAATTCACCCCTCCACTTT
CDR3aa: CSVLRTPNSPLHF

len: 15
j_gene: TRBJ1-5
abundance: few
v_gene: TRBV25-1
d_gene: .
CDR3nt: TGTGCCAGCAGTGACATGACGGATAGCAATCAGCCCCAGCATTTT
CDR3aa: CASSDMTDSNQPQHF

len: 16
j_gene: TRBJ2-1
abundance: few
v_gene: TRBV6-2/TRBV6-3
d_gene: TRBD2
CDR3nt: TGTGCCAGCAGCTTAAATTTAGCGGGAGGGGGCATTGAGCAGTTCTTC
CDR3aa: CASSLNLAGGGIEQFF

len: 16
j_gene: TRBJ2-1
abundance: .
v_gene: TRBV6-2/TRBV6-3
d_gene: TRBD2
CDR3nt: TGTGCCAGCAGTTACCGGCGGGAGGAGTCCTACAATGAGCAGTTCTTC
CDR3aa: CASSYRREESYNEQFF

len: 16
j_gene: TRBJ2-3
abundance: many
v_gene: TRBV14
d_gene: .
CDR3nt: TGTGCCAGCAGCCAAGTCCGCTTCTCTAGCACAGATACGCAGTATTTT
CDR3aa: CASSQVRFSSTDTQYF

len: 13
j_gene: TRBJ2-1
abundance: few
v_gene: TRBV2
d_gene: .
CDR3nt: TGTGCCAGCAGTGAAGCGGGGTGGCAGGTATTGTTCTTC
CDR3aa: CASSEAGWQVLFF

len: 18
j_gene: TRBJ2-6
abundance: .
v_gene: TRBV4-3
d_gene: .
CDR3nt: TGCGCCAGCAGCCAAGAGAGGCAGACTATTTCTGGGGCCAACGTCCTGACTTTC
CDR3aa: CASSQERQTISGANVLTF

len: 16
j_gene: TRBJ2-2
abundance: .
v_gene: TRBV9
d_gene: TRBD1
CDR3nt: TGTGCCAGCAGCGTTTCCGGGACAGGGGTCACCGGGGAGCTGTTTTTT
CDR3aa: CASSVSGTGVTGELFF

len: 15
j_gene: TRBJ2-7
abundance: .
v_gene: TRBV9
d_gene: .
CDR3nt: TGTGCCAGCAGCCCATCGCGGAGCGACTCCTACGAGCAGTACTTC
CDR3aa: CASSPSRSDSYEQYF

len: 15
j_gene: TRBJ2-2
abundance: few
v_gene: TRBV10-2
d_gene: .
CDR3nt: TGCGCCAGCAGCAGAACTACCGCGAACACCGGGGAGCTGTTTTTT
CDR3aa: CASSRTTANTGELFF

len: 16
j_gene: TRBJ2-1
abundance: .
v_gene: TRBV21-1
d_gene: .
CDR3nt: TGTGCCAGCAGCAAAGCCGTGGTGACAGGGCCGAATGAGCAGTTCTTC
CDR3aa: CASSKAVVTGPNEQFF

len: 14
j_gene: TRBJ2-7
abundance: .
v_gene: TRBV9
d_gene: .
CDR3nt: TGTGCCAGCAGCCCGAGGGCGGTCTCCTACGAGCAGTACTTC
CDR3aa: CASSPRAVSYEQYF

len: 15
j_gene: TRBJ1-6
abundance: .
v_gene: TRBV12-3/TRBV12-4
d_gene: .
CDR3nt: TGTGCCAGCAGTTCGGGGGAAATAATTATGTCACCCCTCCACTTT
CDR3aa: CASSSGEIIMSPLHF

len: 17
j_gene: TRBJ2-5
abundance: .
v_gene: TRBV20-1
d_gene: .
CDR3nt: TGCAGTGCTAGAAATCCTAACAAGAGACAGAACCAAGAGACCCAGTACTTC
CDR3aa: CSARNPNKRQNQETQYF

len: 13
j_gene: TRBJ2-7
abundance: .
v_gene: TRBV5-1
d_gene: .
CDR3nt: TGCGCCAGCAGCACTAGGTACGGGGGCGAGCAGTACTTC
CDR3aa: CASSTRYGGEQYF

len: 14
j_gene: TRBJ2-7
abundance: few
v_gene: TRBV12-3/TRBV12-4
d_gene: TRBD2
CDR3nt: TGTGCCAGCAGGCCGGGACTAGCGGGATCGGGGCAGTACTTC
CDR3aa: CASRPGLAGSGQYF

len: 16
j_gene: TRBJ1-6
abundance: few
v_gene: TRBV5-6
d_gene: TRBD1
CDR3nt: TGTGCCAGCAGCTTGGATCGGGGACAGAATAATTCACCCCTCCACTTT
CDR3aa: CASSLDRGQNNSPLHF

len: 15
j_gene: TRBJ2-1
abundance: .
v_gene: TRBV20-1
d_gene: .
CDR3nt: TGCAGTGCTAGAGACCAAACTAGCCCTACGGAAGAGCAGTTCTTC
CDR3aa: CSARDQTSPTEEQFF

len: 13
j_gene: TRBJ2-7
abundance: many
v_gene: TRBV5-1
d_gene: .
CDR3nt: TGCGCCAGCAGGCCAGGGTCCACTGACGAGCAGTACTTC
CDR3aa: CASRPGSTDEQYF

len: 13
j_gene: TRBJ1-1
abundance: .
v_gene: TRBV10-3
d_gene: .
CDR3nt: TGTGCCATCAGTAATCCGGATGGGACTGAAGCTTTCTTT
CDR3aa: CAISNPDGTEAFF

len: 13
j_gene: TRBJ2-7
abundance: .
v_gene: TRBV29-1
d_gene: .
CDR3nt: TGCAGCGCCGGAGGGGGGGGAAGGGACGAGCAGTACTTC
CDR3aa: CSAGGGGRDEQYF

len: 17
j_gene: TRBJ2-1
abundance: .
v_gene: TRBV9
d_gene: TRBD2
CDR3nt: TGTGCCAGCAGCGTAGCGCCCGGGACTAGCGGGAGGCCTGAGCAGTTCTTC
CDR3aa: CASSVAPGTSGRPEQFF

len: 13
j_gene: TRBJ1-6
abundance: few
v_gene: TRBV12-3/TRBV12-4
d_gene: .
CDR3nt: TGTGCCAGCACCTGGGGCGGAAATTCACCCCTCCACTTT
CDR3aa: CASTWGGNSPLHF

len: 13
j_gene: TRBJ1-6
abundance: few
v_gene: TRBV20-1
d_gene: .
CDR3nt: TGCAGTGCTGGGGACACCTCTAATTCACCCCTCCACTTT
CDR3aa: CSAGDTSNSPLHF

len: 15
j_gene: TRBJ2-3
abundance: few
v_gene: TRBV12-3/TRBV12-4
d_gene: .
CDR3nt: TGTGCCAGCAGTTTCACAGGGAGGGGCACAGATACGCAGTATTTT
CDR3aa: CASSFTGRGTDTQYF

len: 15
j_gene: TRBJ2-1
abundance: many
v_gene: TRBV3-1
d_gene: .
CDR3nt: TGTGCCAGCAGCTGGGGAAGGGACCGCGCTGTGGGGCAGTTCTTC
CDR3aa: CASSWGRDRAVGQFF

len: 13
j_gene: TRBJ2-1
abundance: .
v_gene: TRBV27
d_gene: .
CDR3nt: TGTGCCAGCAGTTTAGGAGAACTCAATGAGCAGTTCTTC
CDR3aa: CASSLGELNEQFF

len: 15
j_gene: TRBJ1-2
abundance: few
v_gene: TRBV7-9
d_gene: TRBD1
CDR3nt: TGTGCCAGCAGCTTAGGGGGGGACAGCAACTATGGCTACACCTTC
CDR3aa: CASSLGGDSNYGYTF

len: 12
j_gene: TRBJ2-7
abundance: few
v_gene: TRBV12-3/TRBV12-4
d_gene: .
CDR3nt: TGTGCCAGCAGGCTAGCGTCCGTCGAGCAGTACTTC
CDR3aa: CASRLASVEQYF

len: 13
j_gene: TRBJ1-2
abundance: few
v_gene: TRBV6-1
d_gene: TRBD1
CDR3nt: TGTGCCAGCAGATTGGGACAGGCATTGGGCTACACCTTC
CDR3aa: CASRLGQALGYTF

len: 13
j_gene: TRBJ2-7
abundance: few
v_gene: TRBV29-1
d_gene: .
CDR3nt: TGCAGCGTTGAAGATGGCAGATCCTACGAGCAGTACTTC
CDR3aa: CSVEDGRSYEQYF

len: 15
j_gene: TRBJ2-1
abundance: .
v_gene: TRBV12-3/TRBV12-4
d_gene: TRBD2
CDR3nt: TGTGCCAGCAGGGAAGCGGGAGGGGCGCACAATGAGCAGTTCTTC
CDR3aa: CASREAGGAHNEQFF